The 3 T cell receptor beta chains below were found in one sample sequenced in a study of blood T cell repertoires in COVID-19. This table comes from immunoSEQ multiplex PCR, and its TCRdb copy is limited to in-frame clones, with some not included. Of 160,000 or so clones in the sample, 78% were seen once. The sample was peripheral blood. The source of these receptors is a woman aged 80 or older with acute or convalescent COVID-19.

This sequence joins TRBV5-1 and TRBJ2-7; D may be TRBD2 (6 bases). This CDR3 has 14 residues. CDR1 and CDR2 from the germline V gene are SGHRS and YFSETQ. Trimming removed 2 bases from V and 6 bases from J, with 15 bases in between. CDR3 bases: TGCGCCAGCAGCTTTTCGGGGAGGCTAACCGAGCAGTACTTC. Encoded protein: CASSFSGRLTEQYF.

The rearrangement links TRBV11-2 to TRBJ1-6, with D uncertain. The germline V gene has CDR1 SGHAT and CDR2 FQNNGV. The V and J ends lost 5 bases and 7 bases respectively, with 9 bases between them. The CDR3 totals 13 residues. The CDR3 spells CASSAVWNSPLHF. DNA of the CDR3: TGTGCCAGCAGCGCGGTCTGGAATTCACCCCTCCACTTT.

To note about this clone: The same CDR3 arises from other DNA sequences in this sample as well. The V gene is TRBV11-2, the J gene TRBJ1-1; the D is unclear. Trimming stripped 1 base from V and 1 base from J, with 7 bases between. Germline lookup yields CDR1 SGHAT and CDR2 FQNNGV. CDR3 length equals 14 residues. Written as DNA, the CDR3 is TGTGCCAGCAGCTTAGTCTTGGCGAACACTGAAGCTTTCTTT. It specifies CASSLVLANTEAFF.